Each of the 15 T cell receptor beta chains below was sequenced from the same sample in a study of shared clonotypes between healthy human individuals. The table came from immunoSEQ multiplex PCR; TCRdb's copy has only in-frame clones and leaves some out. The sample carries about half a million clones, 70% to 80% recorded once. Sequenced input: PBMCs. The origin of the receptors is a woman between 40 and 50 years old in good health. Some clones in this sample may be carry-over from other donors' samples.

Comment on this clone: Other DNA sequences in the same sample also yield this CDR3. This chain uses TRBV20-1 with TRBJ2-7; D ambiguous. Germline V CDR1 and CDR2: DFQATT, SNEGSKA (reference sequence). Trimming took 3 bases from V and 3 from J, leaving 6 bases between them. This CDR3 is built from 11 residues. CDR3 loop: CSASSSYEQYF. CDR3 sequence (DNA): TGCAGTGCTAGCAGCAGCTACGAGCAGTACTTC.

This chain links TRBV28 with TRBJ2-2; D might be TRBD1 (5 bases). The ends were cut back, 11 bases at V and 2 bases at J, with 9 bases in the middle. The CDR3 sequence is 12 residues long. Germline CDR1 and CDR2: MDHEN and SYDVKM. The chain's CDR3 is CAGRGNTGELFF. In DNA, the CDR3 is TGTGCCGGAAGGGGAAACACCGGGGAGCTGTTTTTT.

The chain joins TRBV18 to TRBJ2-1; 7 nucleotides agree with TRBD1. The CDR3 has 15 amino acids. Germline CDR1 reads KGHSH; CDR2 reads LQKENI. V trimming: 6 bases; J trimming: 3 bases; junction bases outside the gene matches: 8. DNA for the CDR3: TGTGCCAGCTCGCCTACCGGGACAGACTACAATGAGCAGTTCTTC. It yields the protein CASSPTGTDYNEQFF. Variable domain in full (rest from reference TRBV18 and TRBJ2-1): NAGVMQNPRHLVRRRGQEARLRCSPMKGHSHVYWYRQLPEEGLKFMVYLQKENIIDESGMPKERFSAEFPKEGPSILRIQQVVRGDSAAYFCASSPTGTDYNEQFFGPGTRLTVL.

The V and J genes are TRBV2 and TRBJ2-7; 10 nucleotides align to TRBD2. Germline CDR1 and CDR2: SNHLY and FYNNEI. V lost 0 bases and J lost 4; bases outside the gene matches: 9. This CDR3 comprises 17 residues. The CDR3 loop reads CASSEARTSGNRYEQYF. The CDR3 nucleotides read TGTGCCAGCAGTGAAGCGCGAACTAGCGGGAACCGGTACGAGCAGTACTTC.

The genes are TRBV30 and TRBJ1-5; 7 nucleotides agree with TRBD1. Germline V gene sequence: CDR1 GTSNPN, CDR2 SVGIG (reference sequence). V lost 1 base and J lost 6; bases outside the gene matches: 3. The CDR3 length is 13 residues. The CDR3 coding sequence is TGTGCCTGGAGTGGACAGGGTGTTCAGCCCCAGCATTTT. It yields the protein CAWSGQGVQPQHF.

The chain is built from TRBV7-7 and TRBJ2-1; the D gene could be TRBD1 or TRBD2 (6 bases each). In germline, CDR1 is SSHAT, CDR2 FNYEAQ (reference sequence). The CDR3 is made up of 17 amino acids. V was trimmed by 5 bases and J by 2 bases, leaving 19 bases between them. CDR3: CASSAELRRDTYNEQFF. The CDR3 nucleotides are TGTGCCAGCAGCGCGGAACTGCGGCGGGACACCTACAATGAGCAGTTCTTC.

The CDR3: CASSLEAGVVSYEQYF. The CDR3 nucleotides are TGTGCCAGCAGTTTAGAAGCGGGAGTCGTCTCATACGAGCAGTACTTC. The chain uses TRBV27 and TRBJ2-7; TRBD2 agrees at 8 bases. Germline V lookup: CDR1 MNHEY, CDR2 SMNVEV (reference sequence). Trimming took 2 bases from V and 4 from J; bases not matched to a gene: 10. The CDR3 extends over 16 amino acids.

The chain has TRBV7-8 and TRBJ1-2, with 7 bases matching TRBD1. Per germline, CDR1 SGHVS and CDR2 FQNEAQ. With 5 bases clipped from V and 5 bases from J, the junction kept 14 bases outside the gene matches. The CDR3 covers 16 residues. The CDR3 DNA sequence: TGTGCCAGCAGCCAAGAGGCACAGGGGTCGGTATATGGCTACACCTTC. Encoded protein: CASSQEAQGSVYGYTF.

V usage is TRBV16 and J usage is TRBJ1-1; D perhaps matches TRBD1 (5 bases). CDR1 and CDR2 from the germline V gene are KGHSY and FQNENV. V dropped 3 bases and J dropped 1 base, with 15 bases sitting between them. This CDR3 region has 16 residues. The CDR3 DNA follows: TGTGCCAGCAGCCACAGGGCCCGCTTCGGGAACACTGAAGCTTTCTTT. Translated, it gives CASSHRARFGNTEAFF.

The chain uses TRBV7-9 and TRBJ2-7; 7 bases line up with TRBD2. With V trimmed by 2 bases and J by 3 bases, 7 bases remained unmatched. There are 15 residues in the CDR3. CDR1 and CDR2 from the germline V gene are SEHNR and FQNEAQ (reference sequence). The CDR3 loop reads CASSLPFGDYYEQYF. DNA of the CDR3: TGTGCCAGCAGCTTACCGTTTGGGGACTACTACGAGCAGTACTTC.

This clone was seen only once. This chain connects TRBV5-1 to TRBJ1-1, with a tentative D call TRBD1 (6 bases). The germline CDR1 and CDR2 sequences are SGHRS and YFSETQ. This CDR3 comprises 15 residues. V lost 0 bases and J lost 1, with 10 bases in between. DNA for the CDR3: TGCGCCAGCAGCTTGGTCTGGGGGCAGAACACTGAAGCTTTCTTT. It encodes CASSLVWGQNTEAFF.

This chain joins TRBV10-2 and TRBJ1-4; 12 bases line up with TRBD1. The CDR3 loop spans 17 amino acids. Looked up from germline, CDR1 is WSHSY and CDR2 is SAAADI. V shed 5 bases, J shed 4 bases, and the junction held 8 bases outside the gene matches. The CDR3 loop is CASSSGQGAHGNEKLFF. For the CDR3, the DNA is TGCGCCAGCAGTTCGGGACAGGGGGCTCACGGTAATGAAAAACTGTTTTTT.

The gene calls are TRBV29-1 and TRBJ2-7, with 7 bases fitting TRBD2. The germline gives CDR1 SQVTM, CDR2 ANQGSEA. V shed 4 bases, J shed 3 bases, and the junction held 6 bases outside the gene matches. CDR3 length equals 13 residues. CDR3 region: CSVAGGRGYEQYF. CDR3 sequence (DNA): TGCAGCGTTGCTGGCGGGAGAGGCTACGAGCAGTACTTC.

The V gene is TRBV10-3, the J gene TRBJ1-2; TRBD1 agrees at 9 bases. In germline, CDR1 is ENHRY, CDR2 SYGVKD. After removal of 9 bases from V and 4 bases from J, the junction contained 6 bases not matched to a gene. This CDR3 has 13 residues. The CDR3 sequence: CAIGQGQGYGYTF. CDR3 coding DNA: TGTGCCATTGGACAGGGGCAGGGCTATGGCTACACCTTC.

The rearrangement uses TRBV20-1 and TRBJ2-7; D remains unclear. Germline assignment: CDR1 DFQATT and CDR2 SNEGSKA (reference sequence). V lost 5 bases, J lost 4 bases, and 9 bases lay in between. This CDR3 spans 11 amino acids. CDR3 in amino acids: CSASDPYEQYF. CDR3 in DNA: TGCAGTGCTTCCGACCCGTACGAGCAGTACTTC.